This T cell receptor (beta chain) was profiled in a study of cytomegalovirus exposure and HLA in healthy donors. This PCR relied on a set of 60 Vbeta primers and 13 Jbeta primers. Using immunoSEQ multiplex PCR, the repertoire was profiled, and TCRdb retains in-frame clones only, with some absent. The table shows approximately 130,000 clones, with roughly three fifths occurring only once. There are 14 residues in the CDR3. The J segment lost 10 bases and the V segment lost 4 bases, leaving 5 bases of the junction unmatched. Germline lookup yields CDR1 SGDLS and CDR2 YYNGEE. This clone was observed a handful of times.

This receptor was identified in a woman aged 40-49 years in good health and CMV-seronegative. Sequencing was carried out using PBMCs. This sequence joins TRBV9 and TRBJ1-6, with 10 positions matching TRBD1. CDR3 region: CASSPGTGESPLHF. The CDR3 DNA sequence: TGTGCCAGCAGCCCAGGGACAGGGGAATCACCCCTCCACTTT.